The 5 T cell receptor beta chains below all came from one sample that was sequenced in a study of blood T cell repertoires in COVID-19 (dated by TCRdb to the early 2020s). The method behind the library was the immunoSEQ multiplex PCR assay. TCRdb limited this immuneACCESS table to in-frame rearrangements with V and J called. A share of clones is missing; checked studies link under half to unresolved V genes, and the rest is unexplained. The table for this sample lists about 280,000 clones; approximately 86% of them were counted only once. The ten largest account for roughly 1.9% of the sample. The specimen was peripheral blood. The receptors shown here come from a woman aged 30 to 39 who had recovered from COVID-19.

This chain links TRBV15 with TRBJ1-5; possible D gene TRBD1, 6 bases. Germline CDR1 LNHNV, CDR2 YYDKDF (reference sequence). The CDR3 sequence is 17 residues long. V was clipped by 0 bases and J by 9 bases, with 21 bases between them. CDR3 bases: TGTGCCACCAGCAGAGATCGGTTAGGACAGCGAGTTCGGCCCCAGCATTTT. This encodes CATSRDRLGQRVRPQHF.

V and J are TRBV5-8 and TRBJ2-5; perhaps TRBD2 as D (5 bases). Germline V gene sequence: CDR1 SGHTS, CDR2 YDEGEE. The CDR3 is 15 residues long. Deletions cut 0 bases from V and 0 bases from J, with 9 bases between. CDR3 amino acids: CASSLDSGNQETQYF. The CDR3 DNA reads TGTGCCAGCAGCTTGGACAGCGGCAACCAAGAGACCCAGTACTTC.

The J gene is TRBJ2-3, the V gene TRBV7-2, with TRBD2 matching 8 bases. V shed 1 base, J shed 5 bases, and the junction held 8 bases outside the gene matches. Germline loops: CDR1 SGHTA, CDR2 FQGNSA. CDR3 length: 16 residues. The DNA for the CDR3 is TGTGCCAGCAGCTTAGGGGTTTCGCTAGCGGGAGATACGCAGTATTTT. Its protein product is CASSLGVSLAGDTQYF.

The V and J genes are TRBV6-5 and TRBJ1-1; perhaps TRBD1 as D (6 bases). The CDR3 runs to 12 residues. V was shortened by 6 bases and J by 7 bases, with 12 bases between the two germline ends. CDR1 and CDR2 (germline): MNHEY, SVGAGI. For the CDR3, the DNA is TGTGCCAGCAGACGCCGGGACATTGAAGCTTTCTTT. Amino acid sequence: CASRRRDIEAFF.

This clone was observed once. This chain links TRBV5-1 with TRBJ2-6; no definite D call. CDR3 size: 16 residues. The V end was cut by 7 bases, the J end by 0 bases, with 14 bases between. The germline CDR1 and CDR2 sequences are SGHRS and YFSETQ. The chain's CDR3 is CASFNGGNSGANVLTF. The CDR3 DNA reads as TGCGCCAGCTTCAATGGCGGAAACTCTGGGGCCAACGTCCTGACTTTC.